The 22 T cell receptor beta chains in this list originate from one sample, sequenced in a study of T cell repertoires in cytomegalovirus infection. These receptors have no identified antigens. TCRdb redid the calling of the reads with MiXCR, one entry per CDR3 protein. This sample has about 830,000 distinct CDR3 sequences, with over 25% found just once. Sequenced here: cultured CD8+ T cells from PBMCs, sampled from culture after CMV antigen stimulation. The receptor source for this set is a human donor in good health (CMV status not recorded). Some clones in this sample may be carry-over from other donors' samples.

The V gene is TRBV11-3, the J gene TRBJ1-1, with D perhaps TRBD1 (6 bases). The CDR3 length is 16 residues. The V gene lost 4 bases and the J gene lost 4 bases, with 19 bases spanning the gap. Germline V gene data show CDR1 as SGHNT and CDR2 as YENEEA. CDR3 in amino acids: CASSSKPQGGGTEAFF. CDR3 sequence (DNA): TGTGCCAGCAGCTCAAAACCACAGGGAGGGGGCACTGAAGCTTTCTTT.

The V call is TRBV14, the J call TRBJ2-2; the D is unclear. The CDR3 loop spans 14 amino acids. V was shortened by 4 bases and J by 7 bases, with 13 bases between the two germline ends. Germline values: CDR1 SGHDN, CDR2 FVKESK. CDR3 DNA: TGTGCCAGCAGCCTAGTCTTCATGGGCGGGGAGCTGTTTTTT. This translates into CASSLVFMGGELFF. The entire variable domain, with the rest obtained from reference TRBV14 and TRBJ2-2, is as follows: EAGVTQFPSHSVIEKGQTVTLRCDPISGHDNLYWYRRVMGKEIKFLLHFVKESKQDESGMPNNRFLAERTGGTYSTLKVQPAELEDSGVYFCASSLVFMGGELFFGEGSRLTVL.

The genes are TRBV7-9 and TRBJ2-7; possibly TRBD1 for D (6 bases). V was trimmed by 1 base and J by 5 bases, leaving 12 bases between them. The CDR3 has 14 amino acids. CDR1 is SEHNR, CDR2 FQNEAQ, per germline (reference sequence). The CDR3 region has the DNA TGTGCCAGCAGCTTAGTACGTGGGGGCAACGAGCAGTACTTC. It specifies CASSLVRGGNEQYF.

There are many counts of this clonotype. The V call is TRBV7-9, the J call TRBJ1-5, with D possibly matching TRBD1 (5 bases). The V gene lost 5 bases and the J gene lost 6 bases, with 11 bases spanning the gap. CDR3 length: 13 residues. Germline CDR1 SEHNR, CDR2 FQNEAQ (reference sequence). CDR3 sequence: CASSGRDGQPQHF. The CDR3 DNA sequence: TGTGCCAGCAGCGGCCGGGACGGTCAGCCCCAGCATTTT. Based on the CDR3 plus reference TRBV7-9 and TRBJ1-5, the full variable domain is DTGVSQNPRHKITKRGQNVTFRCDPISEHNRLYWYRQTLGQGPEFLTYFQNEAQLEKSRLLSDRFSAERPKGSFSTLEIQRTEQGDSAMYLCASSGRDGQPQHFGDGTRLSIL.

The chain recombines TRBV20-1 with TRBJ2-1, with a weak D call TRBD2 (6 bases). The CDR3 length is 13 residues. CDR1 DFQATT and CDR2 SNEGSKA come from the germline V gene (reference sequence). Trimming removed 6 bases at V and 2 bases at J, with 11 bases between. The CDR3 DNA follows: TGCAGTGCCCTGGAGGGAACCTACAATGAGCAGTTCTTC. This sequence encodes CSALEGTYNEQFF.

This clonotype was seen repeatedly, ten times or more. The V gene is TRBV7-9, the J gene TRBJ2-3; TRBD1 or TRBD2 may be the D gene (5 bases each). This CDR3 has 16 residues. V shed 4 bases and J shed 1 base, with 15 bases lying between them. Germline assignment: CDR1 SEHNR and CDR2 FQNEAQ (reference sequence). In DNA, the CDR3 is TGTGCCAGCAGCTCTATCAGGGACCGCCGCACAGATACGCAGTATTTT. This encodes CASSSIRDRRTDTQYF.

This clonotype was seen a handful of times. The chain has TRBV12-3 or TRBV12-4 and TRBJ2-3; the D is unclear. V was trimmed by 3 bases and J by 4 bases, leaving 8 bases between them. This CDR3 comprises 13 residues. In DNA form, the CDR3 reads TGTGCCAGCAGTTTCTCTAGTCCAGATACGCAGTATTTT. The encoded protein is CASSFSSPDTQYF.

The V and J genes are TRBV2 and TRBJ1-2, with TRBD1 identical over 7 bases. The V segment lost 4 bases and the J segment 2 bases; nucleotides outside the gene matches: 10. CDR1 and CDR2 (germline): SNHLY, FYNNEI. CDR3 length: 16 residues. This chain's CDR3 is CASSADDRASNYGYTF. For the CDR3, the DNA is TGTGCCAGCAGTGCGGACGACAGGGCTTCAAACTATGGCTACACCTTC.

This chain uses TRBV27 with TRBJ2-5; 10 bases are a match to TRBD1. CDR1 and CDR2 from the germline V gene are MNHEY and SMNVEV (reference sequence). Unmatched junction bases numbered 7, after V lost 5 bases and J lost 4 bases. This CDR3 region has 15 residues. In DNA form, the CDR3 reads TGTGCCAGCAGTCCAACGACAGGGGGCACAGAGACCCAGTACTTC. This sequence encodes CASSPTTGGTETQYF.

The sample holds a few counts of this clonotype. The rearrangement uses TRBV19 and TRBJ1-6; D remains ambiguous. V gave up 0 bases and J gave up 9 bases, with 3 bases separating them. Germline V lookup: CDR1 LNHDA, CDR2 SQIVND (reference sequence). The CDR3 consists of 12 residues. The DNA for the CDR3 is TGTGCCAGTAGTATAGATCGTTCACCCCTCCACTTT. Translation: CASSIDRSPLHF.

This clonotype was seen more than once but under ten times. The chain uses TRBV7-9 and TRBJ1-2, with D tentatively TRBD1 (5 bases). The V end was cut by 8 bases, the J end by 1 base, with 11 bases between. Per germline, CDR1 SEHNR and CDR2 FQNEAQ (reference sequence). The CDR3 is made up of 13 amino acids. CDR3 residues: CASLGRINYGYTF. The CDR3 DNA follows: TGTGCCAGCCTGGGACGGATTAACTATGGCTACACCTTC.

A few counts support this clonotype. This chain joins TRBV24-1 and TRBJ2-5; TRBD2 matches at 11 bases. V shed 3 bases, J shed 7 bases, and the junction held 21 bases outside the gene matches. In germline, CDR1 is KGHDR, CDR2 SFDVKD. This CDR3 is built from 20 residues. The CDR3 DNA is TGTGCCACCAGTGATACACGAGCGGCTAGCGGGGGGCGGACTGGGGGGACCCAGTACTTC. Protein product: CATSDTRAASGGRTGGTQYF.

The chain is built from TRBV7-9 and TRBJ1-3; D remains unclear. Trimming removed 3 bases from V and 0 bases from J, with 9 bases in between. The CDR3 is 15 residues long. The germline CDR1 and CDR2 sequences are SEHNR and FQNEAQ (reference sequence). The CDR3 DNA is TGTGCCAGCAGCTTTGCGGAGTCCTCTGGAAACACCATATATTTT. Protein sequence: CASSFAESSGNTIYF.

The gene calls are TRBV19 and TRBJ2-4, with no clear D. There are 18 residues in the CDR3. From germline, CDR1 is LNHDA and CDR2 SQIVND (reference sequence). The V gene lost 4 bases and the J gene lost 0 bases, with 19 bases spanning the gap. DNA of the CDR3: TGTGCCAGTAGTACACCAACTCCGGGTCTACGAGCCAAAAACATTCAGTACTTC. It codes for CASSTPTPGLRAKNIQYF.

V and J are TRBV19 and TRBJ1-1; D is ambiguous. This CDR3 region has 13 residues. Germline CDR1 and CDR2: LNHDA and SQIVND (reference sequence). Trimming took off 6 bases at V and 8 bases at J, with 16 bases between the two ends. The CDR3 DNA sequence: TGTGCCAGTAGCCCGACAATAAGAGACGAAGCTTTCTTT. Residues: CASSPTIRDEAFF.

The chain combines TRBV24-1 with TRBJ2-1; no firm D call. The CDR3 extends over 12 amino acids. CDR1 and CDR2 (germline): KGHDR, SFDVKD. The V and J ends lost 4 bases and 4 bases respectively, with 4 bases between them. The CDR3 spells CATSEYYNEQFF. For the CDR3, the DNA is TGTGCCACCAGTGAGTATTACAATGAGCAGTTCTTC.

The chain employs TRBV6-2 or TRBV6-3 and TRBJ1-2; D perhaps matches TRBD1 (5 bases). Trimming left V 0 bases short and J 2 bases short, with 13 bases between. The germline gives CDR1 MNHEY, CDR2 SVGEGT. The CDR3 covers 16 residues. CDR3 DNA sequence: TGTGCCAGCAGTTACTCGAGGGACGGCTACAACTATGGCTACACCTTC. Translation: CASSYSRDGYNYGYTF.

This clonotype was recorded a few times. CDR3 in DNA: TGTGCCAGTAGTGAGGGTGAGGGATTAGTGTCCGGGGAGCTGTTTTTT. Encoded protein: CASSEGEGLVSGELFF. V gene TRBV19 combines with J gene TRBJ2-2; the D gene is possibly TRBD2 (5 bases). The CDR3 covers 16 residues. Per the germline V gene, CDR1 is LNHDA and CDR2 is SQIVND (reference sequence). V dropped 5 bases and J dropped 6 bases, with 19 bases sitting between them.

J is TRBJ2-1 and V is TRBV3-1; 8 nucleotides line up with TRBD2. The V gene end was trimmed by 0 bases and the J gene end by 2 bases; junction bases not matched to a gene: 6. The CDR3 runs to 17 residues. The V gene's germline CDR1 is LGHDT and CDR2 YNNKEL (reference sequence). CDR3 protein: CASSQDYYGGAYNEQFF. CDR3 nucleotide sequence: TGTGCCAGCAGCCAAGACTATTACGGGGGGGCCTACAATGAGCAGTTCTTC.

The gene calls are TRBV6-2 or TRBV6-3 and TRBJ1-1; D remains unclear. V lost 0 bases and J 0 bases, leaving 8 bases between the germline ends. This CDR3 has 15 residues. Germline loops: CDR1 MNHEY, CDR2 SVGEGT. The CDR3 spells CASSYSGFMNTEAFF. The CDR3 DNA sequence: TGTGCCAGCAGTTACTCCGGGTTCATGAACACTGAAGCTTTCTTT.

This clonotype was seen only a few times. The chain combines TRBV24-1 with TRBJ1-2; D gene unclear. The CDR3 spans 12 residues. In germline, CDR1 is KGHDR, CDR2 SFDVKD. Trimming shortened V by 0 bases and J by 5 bases, and 3 bases separated the two germline ends. In DNA, the CDR3 is TGTGCCACCAGTGATTTGCGGTATGGCTACACCTTC. Protein product: CATSDLRYGYTF.

The chain recombines TRBV27 with TRBJ2-1, with 8 bases identical to TRBD2. V shed 3 bases and J 8 bases; nucleotides not matched to a gene: 6. Germline values: CDR1 MNHEY, CDR2 SMNVEV (reference sequence). This CDR3 has 14 residues. This CDR3 is CASSFGGGIHEQFF. In DNA, the CDR3 is TGTGCCAGCAGTTTCGGGGGGGGGATCCATGAGCAGTTCTTC.